The following is a T cell receptor (beta chain) sequence with its context. The data originate from a study of blood T cell repertoires in COVID-19. Study information: Whether acute or convalescent, the COVID-19 samples came from the United States, Italy and Spain.

Per the original data handling: Counts of nucleated cells, estimated from reference gene primer amplification, were obtained. Assay: immunoSEQ multiplex PCR; the TCRdb copy retains only in-frame clones and omits some. V and J calls and clone size are those listed in that table; D and trimming were worked out from the DNA. The table records 45,000 to 60,000 clones, 89% of them present only once. Germline V lookup: CDR1 SGDLS, CDR2 YYNGEE. Germline trimming cut 3 bases from V and 1 base from J; bases unmatched to any gene: 5. The CDR3 sequence is 16 residues long. This chain links TRBV9 with TRBJ1-1; 11 bases are shared with TRBD1. Sequencing was done on a sample of peripheral blood. This receptor was obtained from a man in his fifties or sixties with acute or convalescent COVID-19. The CDR3 loop reads CASSGGQGAWNTEAFF. The CDR3 DNA follows: TGTGCCAGCAGCGGAGGACAGGGGGCTTGGAACACTGAAGCTTTCTTT.